The entry below gives a single T cell receptor beta chain sequence along with its context. The record originates from a study of a mutant IDH1 vaccine in newly diagnosed glioma. As for time point: baseline, week 1 (first vaccination visit). The treatment denotes: pre-vaccination baseline after standard-of-care therapy. The trim removed 2 bases at V and 3 bases at J, leaving 5 bases unmatched. Germline CDR1 reads LNHDA; CDR2 reads SQIVND (reference sequence). There are 16 residues in the CDR3. Here immunoSEQ multiplex PCR was the method, and the copy in TCRdb shows in-frame clones only, minus some. The table lists around 99,000 clones, just under 80% of them singletons.

The input for sequencing was PBMCs, taken from a glioma patient treated with radiotherapy, temozolomide or both. The chain combines TRBV19 with TRBJ2-7; 12 bases are a match to TRBD2. The receptor was isolated from a man aged 35 to 55 with glioma. Written as DNA, the CDR3 is TGTGCCAGTAGTATAATTCCGGGACTAGCGGGCTACGAGCAGTACTTC. Its protein product is CASSIIPGLAGYEQYF.